These T cell receptor beta chains were read from a single sample in a study of cytomegalovirus exposure and HLA in healthy donors. Only in-frame clones appear in the TCRdb table, and some are missing; sequencing was by immunoSEQ multiplex PCR. Seen here are approximately 61,000 clones, around 78% observed once, and the top ten hold 7% to 8%. Sample: PBMCs. Every receptor here comes from a young man in good health and CMV-seropositive. Each CDR3 is given with its conserved first and last residue. D genes are given only for firm matches. Clone size appears in some rows only: once, few, many, or a class for an expanded clone.

d_call j_call clone_size v_call cdr3_length cdr3_nt cdr3_aa
NA TRBJ1-1 few TRBV29-1 14 TGCAGCGTCCTTAAGGGGGGGGTTCATCGGGAAGCTTTCTTT CSVLKGGVHREAFF
TRBD1 TRBJ2-7 NA TRBV7-9 15 TGTGCCAGCAGCCCGACCGACAGGGGGTCCGACGAGCAGTACTTC CASSPTDRGSDEQYF
NA TRBJ1-1 NA TRBV30 14 TGTGCCTGGAATACAGGACACACCAACACTGAAGCTTTCTTT CAWNTGHTNTEAFF
NA TRBJ2-5 NA TRBV4-1 14 TGCGCCAGCAGCCAATCGGGGGTGCGGGAGACCCAGTACTTC CASSQSGVRETQYF
NA TRBJ2-5 NA TRBV28 12 TGTGCCAGCAGTCGGGGGTCGGAGACCCAGTACTTC CASSRGSETQYF
NA TRBJ2-5 NA TRBV6-1 14 TGTGCCAGCAGTGAATCGTGGGGAGTGGAGACCCAGTACTTC CASSESWGVETQYF
TRBD2 TRBJ2-7 NA TRBV7-8 13 TGTGCCAGCAGCAAGGGCGGGAGGGACGAGCAGTACTTC CASSKGGRDEQYF
NA TRBJ1-2 NA TRBV30 14 TGTGCCTGGAGACGAGGCGGTCGGCCCTATGGCTACACCTTC CAWRRGGRPYGYTF
TRBD2 TRBJ2-2 few TRBV4-2 15 TGTGCCAGCAGCCAAGAGGCTAGCGGGACCGGGGAGCTGTTTTTT CASSQEASGTGELFF
TRBD1 TRBJ1-6 NA TRBV10-3 15 TGTGCCATCAGCGGACAGGGCTGGCAGAATTCACCCCTCCACTTT CAISGQGWQNSPLHF